This T cell receptor beta chain comes out of a study of blood T cell repertoires in COVID-19. About the research overall: Donors in the United States, Italy and Spain gave samples during acute or convalescent COVID-19. T cells, B-cell-depleted T cells, or PBMCs provided the cDNA or gDNA that served as material.

Original processing methods: Estimation of nucleated cell counts was performed using reference gene primer amplification. This table comes from immunoSEQ multiplex PCR, and its TCRdb copy is limited to in-frame clones, with some not included. V and J calls plus clone size are reproduced from that table; the DNA served to infer D and trimming. The table lists 100,000 to 150,000 clones, around 90% of them singletons. The CDR3 runs to 15 residues. V lost 6 bases and J lost 5; bases outside the gene matches: 8. CDR1 and CDR2 from the germline V gene are SGHTA and FQGTGA. The sequenced sample was peripheral blood. The V and J genes are TRBV7-3 and TRBJ2-3, with TRBD2 matching 10 bases. The sequence derives from a woman aged 50 to 60 with active or convalescent COVID-19. In nucleotides, the CDR3 is TGTGCCAGCAGTTCCGGGACTAGCGTCCTAGATACGCAGTATTTT. Residues: CASSSGTSVLDTQYF.